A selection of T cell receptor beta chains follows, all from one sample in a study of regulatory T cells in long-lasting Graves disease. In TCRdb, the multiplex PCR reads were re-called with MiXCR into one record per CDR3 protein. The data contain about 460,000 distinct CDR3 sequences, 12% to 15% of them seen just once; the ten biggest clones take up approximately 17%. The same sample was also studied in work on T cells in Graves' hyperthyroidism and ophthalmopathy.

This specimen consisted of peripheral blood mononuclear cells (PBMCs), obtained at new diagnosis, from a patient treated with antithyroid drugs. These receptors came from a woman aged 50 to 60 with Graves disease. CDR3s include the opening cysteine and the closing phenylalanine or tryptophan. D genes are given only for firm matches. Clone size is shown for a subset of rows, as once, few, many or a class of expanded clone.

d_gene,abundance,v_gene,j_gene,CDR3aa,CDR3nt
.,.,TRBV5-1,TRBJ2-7,CASSLSRAGPPSYEQYF,TGCGCCAGCAGCTTATCCCGGGCCGGTCCACCCTCCTACGAGCAGTACTTC
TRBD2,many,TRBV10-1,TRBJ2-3,CASSDGTSADTQYF,TGCGCCAGCAGTGACGGGACTAGCGCGGATACGCAGTATTTT
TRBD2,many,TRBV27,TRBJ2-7,CASSARLAGGYEQYF,TGTGCCAGCAGTGCCAGACTAGCGGGAGGGTACGAGCAGTACTTC
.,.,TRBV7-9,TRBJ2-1,CASSLGQAITEQFF,TGTGCCAGCAGCTTAGGTCAGGCTATCACTGAGCAGTTCTTC
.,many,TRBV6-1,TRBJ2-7,CASTPGPGLYEQYF,TGTGCCAGCACCCCGGGGCCAGGGCTCTACGAGCAGTACTTC
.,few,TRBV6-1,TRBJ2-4,CASRGTVILAKNIQYF,TGTGCCAGCAGGGGAACTGTTATACTAGCCAAAAACATTCAGTACTTC
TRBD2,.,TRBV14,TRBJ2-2,CASSRPGGAVTGELFF,TGTGCCAGCAGCCGACCGGGAGGAGCGGTCACCGGGGAGCTGTTTTTT
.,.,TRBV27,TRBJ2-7,CASAGQSTYEQYF,TGTGCCAGCGCGGGACAGTCAACCTACGAGCAGTACTTC
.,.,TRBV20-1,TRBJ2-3,CSAIPRGTDTQYF,TGCAGTGCTATCCCAAGAGGGACAGATACGCAGTATTTT
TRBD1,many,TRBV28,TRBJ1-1,CASSPGTGANTEAFF,TGTGCCAGCAGTCCCGGGACAGGGGCCAACACTGAAGCTTTCTTT
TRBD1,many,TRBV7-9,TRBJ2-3,CASSLTGQGTDTQYF,TGTGCCAGCAGCTTAACTGGACAGGGGACAGATACGCAGTATTTT
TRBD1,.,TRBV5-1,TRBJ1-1,CASSLRGGANRAFF,TGCGCCAGCAGCTTGAGAGGGGGCGCGAACAGGGCTTTCTTT
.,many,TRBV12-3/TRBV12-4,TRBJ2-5,CASSLWGEETQYF,TGTGCCAGCAGTTTATGGGGGGAAGAGACCCAGTACTTC
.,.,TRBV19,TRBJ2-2,CASSMRHQDTGELSF,TGTGCCAGTAGTATGAGACACCAGGACACCGGGGAGCTGTCTTTT
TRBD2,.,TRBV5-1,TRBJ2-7,CASSLIASGSLREQYF,TGCGCCAGCAGCTTGATAGCTAGCGGGAGTCTACGGGAGCAGTACTTC
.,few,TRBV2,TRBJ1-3,CASIPAGGAGFGNTIYF,TGTGCCAGCATTCCGGCGGGGGGCGCGGGTTTTGGAAACACCATATATTTT
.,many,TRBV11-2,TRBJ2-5,CASSLVGRALETQYF,TGTGCCAGCAGCTTAGTAGGGCGGGCTCTAGAGACCCAGTACTTC
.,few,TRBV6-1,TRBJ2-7,CASGWAGASRAYEQYF,TGTGCCAGCGGCTGGGCTGGGGCTAGCAGAGCCTACGAGCAGTACTTC
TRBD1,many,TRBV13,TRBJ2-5,CASSLRGRYQETQYF,TGTGCCAGCAGCTTGAGGGGGCGCTACCAAGAGACCCAGTACTTC
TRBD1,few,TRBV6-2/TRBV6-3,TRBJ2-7,CASSYSPDRDEQYF,TGTGCCAGCAGTTACTCGCCGGACAGGGACGAGCAGTACTTC
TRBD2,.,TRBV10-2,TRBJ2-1,CATSGGSSYNEQFF,TGCGCCACCAGCGGGGGAAGCTCCTACAATGAGCAGTTCTTC
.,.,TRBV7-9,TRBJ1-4,CASSLAPGNDEKLFF,TGTGCCAGCAGCTTAGCGCCGGGCAATGATGAAAAACTGTTTTTT
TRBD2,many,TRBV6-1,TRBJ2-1,CASSEIAGRSYNEQFF,TGTGCCAGCAGCGAAATAGCGGGCCGCTCCTACAATGAGCAGTTCTTC
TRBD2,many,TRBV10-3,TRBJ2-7,CAISELADDYEQYF,TGTGCCATCAGTGAACTAGCGGACGACTACGAGCAGTACTTC
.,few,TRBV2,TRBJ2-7,CASRQVYEQYF,TGTGCCAGCCGACAGGTCTACGAGCAGTACTTC
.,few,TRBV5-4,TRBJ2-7,CASSFYAGEQYF,TGTGCCAGCAGCTTTTACGCTGGCGAGCAGTACTTC
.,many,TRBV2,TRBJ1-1,CASMGNTEAFF,TGTGCCAGCATGGGGAACACTGAAGCTTTCTTT
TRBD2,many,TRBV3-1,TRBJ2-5,CASSQDLPGTSGTETQYF,TGTGCCAGCAGCCAAGATCTCCCCGGGACTAGCGGGACGGAGACCCAGTACTTC
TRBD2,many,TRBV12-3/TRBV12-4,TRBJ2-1,CASTPGTSSFDEQFF,TGTGCCAGCACCCCCGGGACTAGCTCTTTCGATGAGCAGTTCTTC
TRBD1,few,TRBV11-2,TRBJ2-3,CASSLTRATGWADTQCF,TGTGCCAGCAGCTTAACAAGAGCGACAGGGTGGGCAGATACGCAGTGTTTT
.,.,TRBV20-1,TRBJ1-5,CSARDEGGVGNQPQHF,TGCAGTGCTAGAGATGAGGGGGGGGTGGGCAATCAGCCCCAGCATTTT
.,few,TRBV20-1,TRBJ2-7,CSARGSAGELYEQYF,TGCAGTGCCAGAGGGTCGGCAGGGGAACTATACGAGCAGTACTTC
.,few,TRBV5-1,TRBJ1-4,CASSFRGPNEKLFF,TGCGCCAGCAGCTTCCGGGGCCCTAATGAAAAACTGTTTTTT
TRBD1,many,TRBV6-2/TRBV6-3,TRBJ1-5,CASSDGQGEPGQPQHF,TGTGCCAGCAGTGACGGACAGGGGGAACCCGGCCAGCCCCAGCATTTT
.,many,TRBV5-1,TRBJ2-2,CASSQTGNTGELFF,TGCGCCAGCAGCCAGACTGGTAACACCGGGGAGCTGTTTTTT
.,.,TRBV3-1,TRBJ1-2,CASSQRWTGRGSNYGYTF,TGTGCCAGCAGCCAACGGTGGACTGGCAGGGGCTCTAACTATGGCTACACCTTC
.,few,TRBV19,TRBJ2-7,CASSIGQPTYEQYF,TGTGCCAGTAGTATTGGCCAGCCAACCTACGAGCAGTACTTC
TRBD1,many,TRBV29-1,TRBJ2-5,CSVERGPQETQYF,TGCAGCGTTGAAAGGGGGCCACAAGAGACCCAGTACTTC
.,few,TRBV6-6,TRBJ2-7,CASSYSVGDEQYF,TGTGCCAGCAGTTACTCGGTAGGGGACGAGCAGTACTTC
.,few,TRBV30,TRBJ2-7,CAWGQTYEQYF,TGTGCCTGGGGACAGACGTACGAGCAGTACTTC
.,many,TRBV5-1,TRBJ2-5,CASSGLDQETQYF,TGCGCCAGCAGTGGGCTAGACCAAGAGACCCAGTACTTC
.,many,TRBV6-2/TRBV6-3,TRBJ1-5,CASSYSAGDNQPQHF,TGTGCCAGCAGTTACTCGGCAGGGGATAATCAGCCCCAGCATTTT
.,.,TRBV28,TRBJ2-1,CASSLPLNEQFF,TGTGCCAGCAGTTTACCCCTTAATGAGCAGTTCTTC
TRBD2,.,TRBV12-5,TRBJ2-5,CASGSGGSHQETQYF,TGTGCTAGTGGTTCCGGCGGGAGCCACCAAGAGACCCAGTACTTC
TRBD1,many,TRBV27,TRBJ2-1,CASSRVRQGETYNEQFF,TGTGCCAGCAGCCGCGTCCGACAGGGGGAGACCTACAATGAGCAGTTCTTC
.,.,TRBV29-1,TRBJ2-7,CSVGGGGSSYEQYF,TGCAGCGTTGGGGGAGGGGGGAGCTCCTACGAGCAGTACTTC
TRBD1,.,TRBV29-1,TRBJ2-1,CSVEPGGVEQFF,TGCAGCGTTGAGCCAGGGGGCGTTGAGCAGTTCTTC
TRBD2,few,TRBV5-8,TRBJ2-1,CASSYGLAGSSYNEQFF,TGTGCCAGCAGTTACGGACTAGCGGGGAGCTCCTACAATGAGCAGTTCTTC
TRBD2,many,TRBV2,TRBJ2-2,CASALGLAGAGELFF,TGTGCCAGCGCTCTGGGACTAGCGGGAGCCGGGGAGCTGTTTTTT
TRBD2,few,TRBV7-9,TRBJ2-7,CATNDVGGAQYYEQYF,TGTGCCACCAACGACGTCGGGGGGGCACAATACTACGAGCAGTACTTC